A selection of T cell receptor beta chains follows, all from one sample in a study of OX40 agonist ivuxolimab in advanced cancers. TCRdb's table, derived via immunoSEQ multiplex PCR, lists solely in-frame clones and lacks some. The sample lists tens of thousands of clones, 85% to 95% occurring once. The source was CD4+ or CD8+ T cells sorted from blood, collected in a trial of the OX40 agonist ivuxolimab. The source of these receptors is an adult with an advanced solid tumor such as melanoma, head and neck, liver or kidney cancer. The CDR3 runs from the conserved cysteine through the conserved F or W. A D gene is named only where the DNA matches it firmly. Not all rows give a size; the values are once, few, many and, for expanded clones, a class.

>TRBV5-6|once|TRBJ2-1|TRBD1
TGTGCCAGCAGCTTAGACAGGGAACGCATCTATGAGCAGTTCTTC
CASSLDRERIYEQFF
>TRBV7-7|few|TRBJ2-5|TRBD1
TGTGCTAGCAGCCCGGGACAGCCCTGGACCCAGTACTTC
CASSPGQPWTQYF
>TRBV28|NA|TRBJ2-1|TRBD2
TGTGCCAGCAGTTTTCCGTGGGAGGGCCGTGATGAGCAGTTCTTC
CASSFPWEGRDEQFF
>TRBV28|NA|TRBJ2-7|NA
TGTGCCAGCGGAAGCTACGAGCAGTACTTC
CASGSYEQYF
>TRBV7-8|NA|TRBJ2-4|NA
TGTGCCAGCAGCTTTAGGAGCGACCAAGCCAAAAACATTCAGTACTTC
CASSFRSDQAKNIQYF
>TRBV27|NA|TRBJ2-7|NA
TGTGCCAGCAGTTTATCCAAGGGGACATATACCTACGAGCAGTACTTC
CASSLSKGTYTYEQYF
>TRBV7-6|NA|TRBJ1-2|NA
TGTGCCAGCAGCTTAGGTGCAGGCGCTCTCTACACCTTC
CASSLGAGALYTF
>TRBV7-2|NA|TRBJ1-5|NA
TGTGCCAGCAGCTTAAAGAGCAGTGAATATAGCAATCAGCCCCAGCATTTT
CASSLKSSEYSNQPQHF
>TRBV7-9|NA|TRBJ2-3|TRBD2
TGTGCCAGCAGCTATTCTAGCGGGGTTGGCACGCAGTATTTT
CASSYSSGVGTQYF
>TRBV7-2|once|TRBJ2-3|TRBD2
TGTGCCAGCAGCCGGACTAGCGGAAACACAGATACGCAGTATTTT
CASSRTSGNTDTQYF
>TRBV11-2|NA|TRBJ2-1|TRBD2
TGTGCCAGCAGCTCGGGACTAGCGGGAGCGTACAATGAGCAGTTCTTC
CASSSGLAGAYNEQFF
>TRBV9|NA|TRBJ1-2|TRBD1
TGTGCCAGCAGCGGGGACAGGGGTTTAACGGATGGCTACACCTTC
CASSGDRGLTDGYTF
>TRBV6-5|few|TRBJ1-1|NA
TGTGCCAGCAGTTACGGTGCTGAAGCTTTCTTT
CASSYGAEAFF
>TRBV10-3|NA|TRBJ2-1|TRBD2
TGTGCCATCAGTGAAGCTAGCGGTACATACAATGAGCAGTTCTTC
CAISEASGTYNEQFF
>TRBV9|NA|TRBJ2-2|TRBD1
TGTGCCAGCAGCGGCGTACAGGGGGAGAACACCGGGGAGCTGTTTTTT
CASSGVQGENTGELFF
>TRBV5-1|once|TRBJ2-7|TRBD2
TGCGCCAGCAGCTTGGAAGTAGCGGGGTTCTACGAGCAGTACTTC
CASSLEVAGFYEQYF
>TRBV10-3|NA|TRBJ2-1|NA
TGTGCCACTGCTGGAGGCACTACCTACAATGAGCAGTTCTTC
CATAGGTTYNEQFF
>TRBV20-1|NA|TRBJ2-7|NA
TGCAGTGCTACCGAGAATTACGAGCAGTACTTC
CSATENYEQYF
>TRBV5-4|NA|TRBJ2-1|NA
TGTGCTCAAGGCTCAGGGGTCAATGAGCAGTTCTTC
CAQGSGVNEQFF
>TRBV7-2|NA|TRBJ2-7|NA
TGTGCCAGCAGACCATTCGGGGCGGGGTCTTCCGAGCAGTACTTC
CASRPFGAGSSEQYF
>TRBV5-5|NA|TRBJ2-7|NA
TGTGCCAGCAGCTGGGACTCCTACGAGCAGTACTTC
CASSWDSYEQYF
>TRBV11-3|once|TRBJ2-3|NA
TGTGCCAGCAGCTTACATCGGGTGGTTAAAGTAGCAGATACGCAGTATTTT
CASSLHRVVKVADTQYF
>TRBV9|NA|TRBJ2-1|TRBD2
TGTGCCAGCAGCCCTCCTAGCGGATCCTACAATGAGCAGTTCTTC
CASSPPSGSYNEQFF
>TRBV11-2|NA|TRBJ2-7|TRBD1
TGTGCCAGCAGCTTAGTAGAGGGCAGGGGGAGCTCCTACGAGCAGTACTTC
CASSLVEGRGSSYEQYF
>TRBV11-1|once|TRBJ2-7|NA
TGTGCCAGCAGCTTAGTTATGTCCTACGAGCAGTACTTC
CASSLVMSYEQYF
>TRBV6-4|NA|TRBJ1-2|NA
TGTGCCGCCAGGGACGGAATCGGCTACACCTTC
CAARDGIGYTF
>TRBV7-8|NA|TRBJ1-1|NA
TGTGCCAGCAGCTTAGAGAGAGACACTGAAGCTTTCTTT
CASSLERDTEAFF
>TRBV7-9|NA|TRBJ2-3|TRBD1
TGTGCCAGCAGCTCCGGACAGGGATGGGCAGATACGCAGTATTTT
CASSSGQGWADTQYF
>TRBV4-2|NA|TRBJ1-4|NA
TGTGCCAGCAGCCCCCGGGCTTCAACAACTAATGAAAAACTGTTTTTT
CASSPRASTTNEKLFF
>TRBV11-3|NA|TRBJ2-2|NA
TGTGCCAGCAGCTTAAAGTCTTTCGGGTTACAGAACACCGGGGAGCTGTTTTTT
CASSLKSFGLQNTGELFF
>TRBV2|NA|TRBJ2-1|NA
TGTGCCAGCGGACCAGGGCACCTCTACAATGAGCAGTTCTTC
CASGPGHLYNEQFF
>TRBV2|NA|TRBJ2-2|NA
TGTGCCAGCAGTGACAGGGGGGGCGGGGAGCTGTTTTTT
CASSDRGGGELFF
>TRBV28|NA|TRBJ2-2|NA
TGTGCCACCTCCGAGGGGGGGGCCACGAACACCGGGGAGCTGTTTTTT
CATSEGGATNTGELFF
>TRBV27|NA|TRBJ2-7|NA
TGTGCCAGCAGTTCACGTTCCTACGAGCAGTACTTC
CASSSRSYEQYF
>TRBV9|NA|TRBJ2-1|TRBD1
TGTGCCAGCAGCGTAGATGACAGGGGGCTGCTTCGGGAGAATGAGCAGTTCTTC
CASSVDDRGLLRENEQFF
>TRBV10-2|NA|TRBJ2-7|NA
TGCGCCAGCAGAGGGGTTCTCGACGAGCAGTACTTC
CASRGVLDEQYF
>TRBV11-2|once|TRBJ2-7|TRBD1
TGTGCCAGCAGCTTAATAACAGGGGGCTCCTACGAGCAGTACTTC
CASSLITGGSYEQYF
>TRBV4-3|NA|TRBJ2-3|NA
TGCGCCAGCAGCCAAGATGGTGGGGCGGGACCCACGGATACGCAGTATTTT
CASSQDGGAGPTDTQYF
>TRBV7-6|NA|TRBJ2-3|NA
TGTGCCAGCAGCTTAGCCCCGTGGACTGGCACAGATACGCAGTATTTT
CASSLAPWTGTDTQYF
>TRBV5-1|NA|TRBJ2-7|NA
TGCGCCAGCAGCGCGACTGGCACGATCTACGAGCAGTACTTC
CASSATGTIYEQYF
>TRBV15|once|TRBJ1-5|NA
TGTGCCACCAGCAGAGGAAAGTTCAATCAGCCCCAGCATTTT
CATSRGKFNQPQHF
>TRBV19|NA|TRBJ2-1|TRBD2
TGTGCCAGTAAGGGCACTAGCGGGGGATACAATGAGCAGTTCTTC
CASKGTSGGYNEQFF
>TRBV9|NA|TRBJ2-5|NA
TGTGCCAGCAGCCCGGGGGGACAGCAAGAGACCCAGTACTTC
CASSPGGQQETQYF
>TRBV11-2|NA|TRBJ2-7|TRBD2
TGTGCCAGCAGCTCCTTCGGGACTAGCATCTCCTACGAGCAGTACTTC
CASSSFGTSISYEQYF
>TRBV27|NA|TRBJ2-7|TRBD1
TGTGCCAGCAGTCCGGACAGGGCGGCCTACGAGCAGTACTTC
CASSPDRAAYEQYF
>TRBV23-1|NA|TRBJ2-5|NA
TGCGCCAGCAGTCACTTGGGGGTCTTGAAAGAGACCCAGTACTTC
CASSHLGVLKETQYF
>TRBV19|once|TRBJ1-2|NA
TGTGCCAGTAGTTCGCGACAACCTTCCCAACGGCTTGGCTACACCTTC
CASSSRQPSQRLGYTF
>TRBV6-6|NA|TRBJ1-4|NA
TGTGCCAGCAGTTACTCCAGCACAACTAATGAAAAACTGTTTTTT
CASSYSSTTNEKLFF
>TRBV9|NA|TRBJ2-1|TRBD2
TGTGCCAGCAGCGTAGAATTAGCGGGGGCGTTAGGTTACAATGAGCAGTTCTTC
CASSVELAGALGYNEQFF
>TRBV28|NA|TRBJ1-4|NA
TGTGCCAGCAGTTTACGGGGGGTTCGGGAAAAACTGTTTTTT
CASSLRGVREKLFF
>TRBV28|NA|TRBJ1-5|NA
TGTGCCAGCAGTTTAGATTCTTCATTTTCCCCTAATCAGCCCCAGCATTTT
CASSLDSSFSPNQPQHF
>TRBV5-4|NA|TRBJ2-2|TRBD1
TGTGCCAGCGAGACCGACAGGGACCTTACATACACCGGGGAGCTGTTTTTT
CASETDRDLTYTGELFF
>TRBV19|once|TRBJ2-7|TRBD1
TGTGCCAGTAGTATAGATGAGGGGACAGGGGGCTACGAGCAGTACTTC
CASSIDEGTGGYEQYF
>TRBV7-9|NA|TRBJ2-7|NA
TGTGCCAGCACCATTTCCGGCAGCGGAGTTTCCTACGAGCAGTACTTC
CASTISGSGVSYEQYF
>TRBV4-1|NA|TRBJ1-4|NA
TGCGCCAGCAGCCCTGATGGGTTTAATGAAAAACTGTTTTTT
CASSPDGFNEKLFF
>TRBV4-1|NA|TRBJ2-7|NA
TGCGCCAGCAGTCCTCAGGGGCCGGGATCCTACGAGCAGTACTTC
CASSPQGPGSYEQYF
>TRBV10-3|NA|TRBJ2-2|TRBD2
TGTGCCATCAGGCCGACTAGCGGGATGGTGCCGGGGGAGCTGTTTTTT
CAIRPTSGMVPGELFF
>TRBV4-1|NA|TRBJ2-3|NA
TGCGCCAGCAGCCAATCTCCGGCCCCTGGCACAGATACGCAGTATTTT
CASSQSPAPGTDTQYF